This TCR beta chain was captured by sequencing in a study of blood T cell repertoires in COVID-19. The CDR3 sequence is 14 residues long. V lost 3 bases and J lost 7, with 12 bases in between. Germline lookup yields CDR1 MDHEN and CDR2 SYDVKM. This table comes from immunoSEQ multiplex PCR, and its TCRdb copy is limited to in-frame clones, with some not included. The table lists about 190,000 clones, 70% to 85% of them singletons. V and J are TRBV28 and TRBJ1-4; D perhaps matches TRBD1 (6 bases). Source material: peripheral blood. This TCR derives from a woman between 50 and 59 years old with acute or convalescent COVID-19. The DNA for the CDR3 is TGTGCCAGCAGTTTTGGGGGCCCGGGTGAAAAACTGTTTTTT. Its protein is CASSFGGPGEKLFF.